Given below is one T cell receptor (beta chain) in context. The junction and the germline gene differ at one end; a read error may be behind it. Per the germline V gene, CDR1 is SNHLY and CDR2 is FYNNEI. CDR3 length equals 14 residues. The repertoire was sequenced with immunoSEQ multiplex PCR; TCRdb's copy has only in-frame clones and lacks some. Here the sample spans 250,000 to 300,000 clones, 75% to 90% being singletons. This entry comes from a study of blood T cell repertoires in COVID-19. Sequenced material: peripheral blood. The receptor comes from a middle-aged man with acute or convalescent COVID-19. This chain joins TRBV2 and TRBJ1-5; TRBD1 might be the D (5 bases). CDR3 DNA: TGTGCCAGCAGTGATACGCAGGGCAAGCAGCCCCAGCATTTT. This gives the protein CASSDTQGKQPQHF.